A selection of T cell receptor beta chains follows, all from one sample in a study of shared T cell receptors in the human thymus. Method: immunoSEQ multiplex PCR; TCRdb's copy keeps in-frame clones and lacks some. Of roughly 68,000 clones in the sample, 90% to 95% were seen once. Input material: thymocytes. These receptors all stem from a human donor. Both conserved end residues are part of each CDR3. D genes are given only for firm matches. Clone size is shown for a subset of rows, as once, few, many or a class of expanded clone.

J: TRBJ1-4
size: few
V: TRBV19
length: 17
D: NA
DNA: TGTGCCAGTAGTATTCGGGCAGCACGCTATTGTAATGAAAAACTGTTTTTT
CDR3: CASSIRAARYCNEKLFF

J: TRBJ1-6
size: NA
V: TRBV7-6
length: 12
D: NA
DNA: TGTGCCAGCAGCTTAGTGGGATCACCCCTCCACTTT
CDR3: CASSLVGSPLHF

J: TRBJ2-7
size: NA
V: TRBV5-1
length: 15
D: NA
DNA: TGCGCCAGCAGCTTGCCGGCCTCCGGGAGTTACGAGCAGTACTTC
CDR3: CASSLPASGSYEQYF

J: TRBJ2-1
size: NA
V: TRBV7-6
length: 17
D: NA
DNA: TGTGCCAGCAGCTTAGCAGCATGGGCCCCTACCTACAATGAGCAGTTCTTC
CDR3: CASSLAAWAPTYNEQFF

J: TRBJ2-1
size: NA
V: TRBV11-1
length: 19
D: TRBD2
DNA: TGTGCCAGCAGCGCCCCGGGACTAGCGGGGGGACCGCTTAACAATGAGCAGTTCTTC
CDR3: CASSAPGLAGGPLNNEQFF

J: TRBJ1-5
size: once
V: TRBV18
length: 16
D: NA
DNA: TGTGCCAGCTCACCAGGAGGTCAGATCCGGAGGCAGCCCCAGCATTTT
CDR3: CASSPGGQIRRQPQHF

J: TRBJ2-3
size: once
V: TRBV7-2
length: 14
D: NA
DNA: TGTGCCAGCAGCTTTTATGTGGTAGCAGATACGCAGTATTTT
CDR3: CASSFYVVADTQYF

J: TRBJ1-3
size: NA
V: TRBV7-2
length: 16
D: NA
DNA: TGTGCCAGCAGCCTCGATGAGGGGGATTCTGGAAACACCATATATTTT
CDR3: CASSLDEGDSGNTIYF

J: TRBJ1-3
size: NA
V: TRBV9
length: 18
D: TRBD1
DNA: TGTGCCAGCAGCGTCAGCTCGACCCGGACAGGGGTCGGAAACACCATATATTTT
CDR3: CASSVSSTRTGVGNTIYF

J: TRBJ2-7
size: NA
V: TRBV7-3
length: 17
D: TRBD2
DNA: TGTGCCAGCAGCTTATCGACTAGCGGGAACGGGGGGGCCGAGCAGTACTTC
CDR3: CASSLSTSGNGGAEQYF

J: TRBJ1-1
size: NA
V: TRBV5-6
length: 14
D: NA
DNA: TGTGCCAGCAGCTCGGGACGGTTGAACACTGAAGCTTTCTTT
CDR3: CASSSGRLNTEAFF

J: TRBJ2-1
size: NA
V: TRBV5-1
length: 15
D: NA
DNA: TGCGCCAGCAGCTTGGTCGTTGACATAGACAATGAGCAGTTCTTC
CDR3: CASSLVVDIDNEQFF

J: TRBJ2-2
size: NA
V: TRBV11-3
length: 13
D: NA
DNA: TGTGCCACGGGTCCCGCGAACACCGGGGAGCTGTTTTTT
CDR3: CATGPANTGELFF

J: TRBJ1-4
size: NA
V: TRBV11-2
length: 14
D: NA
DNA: TGTGCCAGCAGCTTGATATCGGTTAATGAAAAACTGTTTTTT
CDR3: CASSLISVNEKLFF

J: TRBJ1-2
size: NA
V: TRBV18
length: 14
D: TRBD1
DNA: TGTGCCAGCATTAAAACGACAGGGCGGGATGGCTACACCTTC
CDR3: CASIKTTGRDGYTF

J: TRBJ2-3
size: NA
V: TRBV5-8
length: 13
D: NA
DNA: TGTGCCAGCAGCTTGGAAGGCACAGATACGCAGTATTTT
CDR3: CASSLEGTDTQYF

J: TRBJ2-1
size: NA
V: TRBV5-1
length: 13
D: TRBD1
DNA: TGCGCCAGCAGCACGGACAGGGAGAATGAGCAGTTCTTC
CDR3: CASSTDRENEQFF

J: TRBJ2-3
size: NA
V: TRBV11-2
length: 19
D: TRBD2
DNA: TGTGCCAGCAGCTTAGTACTAGCGGGGGGGCATCAGTCGACAGATACGCAGTATTTT
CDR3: CASSLVLAGGHQSTDTQYF

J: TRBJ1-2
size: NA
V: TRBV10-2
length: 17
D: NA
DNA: TGCGCCAGCAGTGAGAGGGCAGTGGGGCCGAGGGCATATGGCTACACCTTC
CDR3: CASSERAVGPRAYGYTF

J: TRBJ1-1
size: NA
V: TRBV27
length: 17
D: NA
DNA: TGTGCCAGCAGTTTAACTATCGCCCCTAGAGAATACACTGAAGCTTTCTTT
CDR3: CASSLTIAPREYTEAFF

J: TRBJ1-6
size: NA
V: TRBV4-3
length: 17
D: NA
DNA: TGCGCCAGCAGCCATATTTTAGGAGGGGCAGAAGATTCACCCCTCCACTTT
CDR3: CASSHILGGAEDSPLHF

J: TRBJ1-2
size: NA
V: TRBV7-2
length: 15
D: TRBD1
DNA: TGTGCCAGCAGGGATTCGAGGGGGCGATCCCATGGCTACACCTTC
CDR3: CASRDSRGRSHGYTF

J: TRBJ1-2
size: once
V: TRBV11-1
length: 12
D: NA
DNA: TGTGCCAGCAGCACACGTACCTATGGCTACACCTTC
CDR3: CASSTRTYGYTF